The clone carrying this T cell receptor beta chain was counted only a few times. The CDR3 is 18 residues long. V trimming: 3 bases; J trimming: 1 base; junction bases outside the gene matches: 11. The germline V gene has CDR1 MNHEY and CDR2 SMNVEV (reference sequence). These data come from a study of cytomegalovirus exposure and HLA in healthy donors. A multiplex PCR was run with 60 Vbeta primers and 13 Jbeta primers. Assay used: immunoSEQ multiplex PCR; TCRdb lists only in-frame clones, some missing. The top ten hold over 6.5% of the sample, which has under 200,000 clones, approximately 12% seen once.

The J gene is TRBJ2-1, the V gene TRBV27; 8 nucleotides agree with TRBD2. Sample: PBMCs. The clonotype was recovered from a man aged 50 to 60 in good health and CMV-seropositive. Written as DNA, the CDR3 is TGTGCCAGCAGTTTTGAAGGCGGGGGGTATAGATCCTACAATGAGCAGTTCTTC. Translation: CASSFEGGGYRSYNEQFF.